Reported below is one TCR beta chain. One end of the junction does not line up with germline, which may come from a read error. Each 20-30 mg portion of unsorted bulk tissue served as the source for co-extraction of RNA and DNA. This sample is drawn from a study of tumor-infiltrating lymphocytes in primary liver carcinoma. The CDR3 has 15 amino acids. Germline assignment: CDR1 SGHAT and CDR2 FQDESV (reference sequence). Priming with a constant-region primer yielded TCR beta cDNA from 400 to 550 ng total RNA. Three-round nested multiplex PCR performed with slightly modified ARM-PCR produced the TCR beta libraries. PCR rounds one and two used TRBV1-TRBV30 forward primers with a C-beta reverse primer for 10 cycles each. Each CDR3 protein gets one entry after TCRdb re-called the multiplex PCR reads with MiXCR. The data hold around 190,000 distinct CDR3 sequences, with approximately 80% observed a single time.

This receptor was taken from a man aged 35-49 years with primary liver carcinoma and hepatitis B virus infection. The rearrangement uses TRBV11-1 and TRBJ2-1; D assignment may be TRBD1 or TRBD2 (5 bases each). The end of the DNA aligns better with TRBJ2-7, so the J call may be wrong. The source material was tumor tissue from primary liver carcinoma. The CDR3 loop is CAGSFQGPLDNEQYF. The CDR3 DNA follows: TGTGCCGGCAGTTTCCAGGGACCGCTGGACAATGAGCAGTACTTC.